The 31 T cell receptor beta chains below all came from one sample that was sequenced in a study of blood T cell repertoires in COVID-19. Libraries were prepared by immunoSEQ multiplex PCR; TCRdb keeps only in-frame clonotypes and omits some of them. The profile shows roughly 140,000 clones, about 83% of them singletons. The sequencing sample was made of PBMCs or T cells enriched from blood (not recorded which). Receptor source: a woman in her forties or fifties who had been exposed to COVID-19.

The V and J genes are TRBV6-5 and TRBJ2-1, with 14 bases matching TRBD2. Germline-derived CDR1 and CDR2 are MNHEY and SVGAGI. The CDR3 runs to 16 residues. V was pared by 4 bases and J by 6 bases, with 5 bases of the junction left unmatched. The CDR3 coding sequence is TGTGCCAGCAGTTCGCGACTAGCGGGAGGGGTCAATGAGCAGTTCTTC. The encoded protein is CASSSRLAGGVNEQFF.

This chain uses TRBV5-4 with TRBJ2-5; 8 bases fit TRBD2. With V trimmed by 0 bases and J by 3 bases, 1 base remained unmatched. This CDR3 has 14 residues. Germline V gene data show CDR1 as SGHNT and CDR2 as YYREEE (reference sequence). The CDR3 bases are TGTGCCAGCAGCTTGGGGGGACTAGAAGAGACCCAGTACTTC. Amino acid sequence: CASSLGGLEETQYF.

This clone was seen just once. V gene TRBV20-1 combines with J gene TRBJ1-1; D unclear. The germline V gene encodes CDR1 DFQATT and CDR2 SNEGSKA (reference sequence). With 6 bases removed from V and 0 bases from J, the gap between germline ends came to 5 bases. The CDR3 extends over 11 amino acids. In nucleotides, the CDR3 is TGCAGTGCCAACATGAACACTGAAGCTTTCTTT. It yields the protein CSANMNTEAFF.

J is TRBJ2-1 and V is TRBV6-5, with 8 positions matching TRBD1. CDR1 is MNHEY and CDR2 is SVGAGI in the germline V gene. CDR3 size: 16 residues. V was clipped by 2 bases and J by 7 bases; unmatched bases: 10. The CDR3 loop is CASSYQPGGIRNEQFF. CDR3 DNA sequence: TGTGCCAGCAGTTACCAACCAGGGGGCATTAGGAATGAGCAGTTCTTC.

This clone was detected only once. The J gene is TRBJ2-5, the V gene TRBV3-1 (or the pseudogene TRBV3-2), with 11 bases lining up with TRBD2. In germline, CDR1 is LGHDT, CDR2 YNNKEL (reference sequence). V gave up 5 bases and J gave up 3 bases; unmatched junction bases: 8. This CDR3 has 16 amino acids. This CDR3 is CASSFLSGLAEETQYF. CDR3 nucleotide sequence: TGTGCCAGCAGCTTTCTTTCGGGACTAGCGGAAGAGACCCAGTACTTC.

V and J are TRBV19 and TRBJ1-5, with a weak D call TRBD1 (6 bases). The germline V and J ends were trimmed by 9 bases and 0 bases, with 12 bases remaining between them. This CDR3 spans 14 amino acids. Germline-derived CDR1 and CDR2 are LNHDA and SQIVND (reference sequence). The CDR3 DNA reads TGTGCCAGCCTGGACAGCTATAGCAATCAGCCCCAGCATTTT. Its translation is CASLDSYSNQPQHF.

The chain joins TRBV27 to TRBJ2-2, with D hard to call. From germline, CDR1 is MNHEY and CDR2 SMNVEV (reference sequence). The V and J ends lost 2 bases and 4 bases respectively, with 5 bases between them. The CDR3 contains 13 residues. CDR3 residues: CASSLPLTGELFF. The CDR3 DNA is TGTGCCAGCAGTTTACCTCTCACCGGGGAGCTGTTTTTT.

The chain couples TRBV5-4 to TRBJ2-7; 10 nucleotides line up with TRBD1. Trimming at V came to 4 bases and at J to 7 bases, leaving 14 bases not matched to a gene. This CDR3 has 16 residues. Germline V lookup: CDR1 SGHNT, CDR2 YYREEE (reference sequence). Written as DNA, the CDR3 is TGTGCCAGCAGCCGAAGGACAGGGGGAAACGTTCGGGAGCAGTACTTC. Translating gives CASSRRTGGNVREQYF.

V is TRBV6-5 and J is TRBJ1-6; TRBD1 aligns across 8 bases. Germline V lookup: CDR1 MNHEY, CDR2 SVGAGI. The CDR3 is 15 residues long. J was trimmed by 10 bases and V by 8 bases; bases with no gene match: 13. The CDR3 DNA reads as TGTGCCAGCGGGGAGACAGGGGCCCTCAGATCACCCCTCCACTTT. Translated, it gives CASGETGALRSPLHF.

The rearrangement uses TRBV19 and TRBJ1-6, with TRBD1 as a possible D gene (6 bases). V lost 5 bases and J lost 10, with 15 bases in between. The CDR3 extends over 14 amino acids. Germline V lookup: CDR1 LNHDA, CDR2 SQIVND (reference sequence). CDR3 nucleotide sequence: TGTGCCAGTAGTGGGGGGGACATCCGGTCACCCCTCCACTTT. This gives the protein CASSGGDIRSPLHF.

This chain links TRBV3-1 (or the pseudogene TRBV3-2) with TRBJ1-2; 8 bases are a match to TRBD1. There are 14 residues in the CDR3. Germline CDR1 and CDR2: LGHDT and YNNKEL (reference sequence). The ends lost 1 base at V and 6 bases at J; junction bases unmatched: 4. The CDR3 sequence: CASSQVMDRDGYTF. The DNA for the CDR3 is TGTGCCAGCAGCCAAGTAATGGACAGGGATGGCTACACCTTC.

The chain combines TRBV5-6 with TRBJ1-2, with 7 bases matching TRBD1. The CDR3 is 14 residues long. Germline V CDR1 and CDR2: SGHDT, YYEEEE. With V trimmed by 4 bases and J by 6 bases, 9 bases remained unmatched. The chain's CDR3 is CASSPGVRGDGYTF. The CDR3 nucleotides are TGTGCCAGCAGCCCCGGGGTCAGGGGGGATGGCTACACCTTC.

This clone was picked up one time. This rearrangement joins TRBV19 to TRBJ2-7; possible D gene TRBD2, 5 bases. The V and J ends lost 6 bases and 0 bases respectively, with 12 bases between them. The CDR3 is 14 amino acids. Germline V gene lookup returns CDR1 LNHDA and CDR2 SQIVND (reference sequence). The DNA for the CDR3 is TGTGCCAGTAGGTCCCAGGAGGACTCCTACGAGCAGTACTTC. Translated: CASRSQEDSYEQYF.

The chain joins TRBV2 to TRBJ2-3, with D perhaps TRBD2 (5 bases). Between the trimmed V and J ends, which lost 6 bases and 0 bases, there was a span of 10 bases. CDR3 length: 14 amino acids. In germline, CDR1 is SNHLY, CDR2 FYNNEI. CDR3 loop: CASRPWTSTDTQYF. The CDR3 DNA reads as TGTGCCAGCAGGCCCTGGACTAGCACAGATACGCAGTATTTT.

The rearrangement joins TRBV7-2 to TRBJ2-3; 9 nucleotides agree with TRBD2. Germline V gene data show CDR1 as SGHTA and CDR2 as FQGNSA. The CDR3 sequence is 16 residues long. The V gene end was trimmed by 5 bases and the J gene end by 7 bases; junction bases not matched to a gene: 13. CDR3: CASSPGGGGGAYTQYF. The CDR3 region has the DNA TGTGCCAGCAGCCCAGGAGGGGGCGGGGGGGCGTATACGCAGTATTTT.

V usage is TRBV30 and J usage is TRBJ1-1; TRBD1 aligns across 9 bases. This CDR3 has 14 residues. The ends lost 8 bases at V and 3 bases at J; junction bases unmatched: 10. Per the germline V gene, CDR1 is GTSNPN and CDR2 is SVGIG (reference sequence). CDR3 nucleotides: TGTGCCGGAAGGGGGACAGGGTGGGACACTGAAGCTTTCTTT. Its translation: CAGRGTGWDTEAFF.

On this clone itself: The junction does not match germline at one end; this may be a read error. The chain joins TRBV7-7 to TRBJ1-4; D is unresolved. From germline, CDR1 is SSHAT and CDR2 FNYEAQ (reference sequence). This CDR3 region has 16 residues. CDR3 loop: CASSLGQFPTNEKLFF. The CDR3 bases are TGTGCTAGCAGCTTAGGGCAGTTCCCAACTAATGAAAAACTGTTTTTT. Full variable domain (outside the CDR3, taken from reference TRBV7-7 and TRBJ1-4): GAGVSQSPRYKVTKRGQDVTLRCDPISSHATLYWYQQALGQGPEFLTYFNYEAQPDKSGLPSDRFSAERPEGSISTLTIQRTEQRDSAMYRCASSLGQFPTNEKLFFGSGTQLSVL.

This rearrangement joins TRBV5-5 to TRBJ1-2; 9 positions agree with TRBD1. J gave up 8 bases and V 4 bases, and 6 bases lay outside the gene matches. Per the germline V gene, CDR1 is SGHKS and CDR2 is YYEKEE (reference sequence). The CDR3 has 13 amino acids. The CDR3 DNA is TGTGCCAGCAGCCCGACAGGGGGGAACGGCTACACCTTC. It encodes CASSPTGGNGYTF.

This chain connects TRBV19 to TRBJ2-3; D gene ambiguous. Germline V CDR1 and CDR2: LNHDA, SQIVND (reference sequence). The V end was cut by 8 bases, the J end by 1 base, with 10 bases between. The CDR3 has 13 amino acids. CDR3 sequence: CASSFGGTDTQYF. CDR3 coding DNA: TGTGCCAGTTCCTTTGGAGGCACAGATACGCAGTATTTT.

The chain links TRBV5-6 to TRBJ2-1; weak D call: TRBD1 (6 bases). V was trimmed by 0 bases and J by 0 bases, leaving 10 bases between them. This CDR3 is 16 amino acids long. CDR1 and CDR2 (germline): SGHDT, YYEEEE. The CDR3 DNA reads TGTGCCAGCAGCTTGGATCAGGGGAGCTCCTACAATGAGCAGTTCTTC. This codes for CASSLDQGSSYNEQFF.

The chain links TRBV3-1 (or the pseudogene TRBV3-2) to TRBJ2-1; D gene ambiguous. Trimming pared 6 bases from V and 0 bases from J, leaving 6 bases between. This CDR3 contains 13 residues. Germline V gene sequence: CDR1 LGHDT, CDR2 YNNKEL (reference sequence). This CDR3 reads CASRSSSYNEQFF. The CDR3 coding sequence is TGTGCCAGCAGGTCTTCCTCCTACAATGAGCAGTTCTTC.

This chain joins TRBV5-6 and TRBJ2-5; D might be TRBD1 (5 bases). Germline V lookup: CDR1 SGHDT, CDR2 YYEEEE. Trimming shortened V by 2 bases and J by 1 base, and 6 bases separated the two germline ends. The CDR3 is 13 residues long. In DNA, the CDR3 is TGTGCCAGCAGCTTCGACAGCCAAGAGACCCAGTACTTC. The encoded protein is CASSFDSQETQYF.

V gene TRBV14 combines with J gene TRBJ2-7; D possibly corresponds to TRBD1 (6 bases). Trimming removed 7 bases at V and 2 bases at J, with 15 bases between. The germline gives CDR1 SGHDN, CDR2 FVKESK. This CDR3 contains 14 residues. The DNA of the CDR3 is TGTGCCAGCAAACCAAGGGGGTTCGCCTACGAGCAGTACTTC. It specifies CASKPRGFAYEQYF.

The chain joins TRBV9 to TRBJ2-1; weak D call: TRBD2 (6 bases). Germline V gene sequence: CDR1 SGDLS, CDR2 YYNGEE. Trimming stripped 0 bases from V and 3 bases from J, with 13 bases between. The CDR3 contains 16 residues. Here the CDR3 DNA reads TGTGCCAGCAGCGTAGTCCCGGGGGAAAACTACAATGAGCAGTTCTTC. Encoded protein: CASSVVPGENYNEQFF.

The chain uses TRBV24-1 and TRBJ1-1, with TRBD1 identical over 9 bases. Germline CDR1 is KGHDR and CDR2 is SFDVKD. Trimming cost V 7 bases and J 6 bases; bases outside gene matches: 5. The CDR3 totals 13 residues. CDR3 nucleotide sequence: TGTGCCACCAGCGACAGGGGGAGGGCTGAAGCTTTCTTT. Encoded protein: CATSDRGRAEAFF.

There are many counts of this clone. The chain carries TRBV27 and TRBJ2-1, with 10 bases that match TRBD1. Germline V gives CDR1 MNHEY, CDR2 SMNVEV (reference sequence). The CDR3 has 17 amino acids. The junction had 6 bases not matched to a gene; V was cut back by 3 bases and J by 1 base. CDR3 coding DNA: TGTGCCAGCAGTTTTCGACCGGGACAGGGGTCCTACAATGAGCAGTTCTTC. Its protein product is CASSFRPGQGSYNEQFF.

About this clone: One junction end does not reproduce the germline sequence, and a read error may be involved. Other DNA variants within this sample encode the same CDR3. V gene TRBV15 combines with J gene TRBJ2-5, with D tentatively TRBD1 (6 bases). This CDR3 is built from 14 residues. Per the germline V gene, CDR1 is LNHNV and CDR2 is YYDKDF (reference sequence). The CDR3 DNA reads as TGTGCCACAAGCAGGGAAGGGGGACAAGAGACCCAGTACTTC. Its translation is CATSREGGQETQYF. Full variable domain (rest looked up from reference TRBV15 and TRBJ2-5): DAMVIQNPRYQVTQFGKPVTLSCSQTLNHNVMYWYQQKSSQAPKLLFHYYDKDFNNEADTPDNFQSRRPNTSFCFLDIRSPGLGDTAMYLCATSREGGQETQYFGPGTRLLVL.

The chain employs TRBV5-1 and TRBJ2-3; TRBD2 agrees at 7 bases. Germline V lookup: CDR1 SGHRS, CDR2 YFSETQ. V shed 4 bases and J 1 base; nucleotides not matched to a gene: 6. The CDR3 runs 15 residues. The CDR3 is CASSGGLSGTDTQYF. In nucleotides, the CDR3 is TGCGCCAGCAGCGGGGGACTATCTGGCACAGATACGCAGTATTTT.

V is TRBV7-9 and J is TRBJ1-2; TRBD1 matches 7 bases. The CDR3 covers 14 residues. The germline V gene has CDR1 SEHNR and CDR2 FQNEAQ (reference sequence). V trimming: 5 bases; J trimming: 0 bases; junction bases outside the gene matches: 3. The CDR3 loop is CASSLGQANYGYTF. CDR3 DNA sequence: TGTGCCAGCAGCCTAGGACAGGCTAACTATGGCTACACCTTC.

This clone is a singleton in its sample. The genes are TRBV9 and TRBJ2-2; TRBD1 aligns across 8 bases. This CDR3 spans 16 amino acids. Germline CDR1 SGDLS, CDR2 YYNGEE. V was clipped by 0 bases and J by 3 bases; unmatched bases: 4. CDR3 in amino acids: CASSVVRGQDTGELFF. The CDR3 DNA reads TGTGCCAGCAGCGTAGTCCGGGGACAGGACACCGGGGAGCTGTTTTTT.

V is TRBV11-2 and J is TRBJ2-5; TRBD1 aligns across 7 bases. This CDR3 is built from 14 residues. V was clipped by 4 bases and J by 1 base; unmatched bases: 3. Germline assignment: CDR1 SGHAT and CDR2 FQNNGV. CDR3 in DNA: TGTGCCAGCAGCTATACAGGGGCCCAAGAGACCCAGTACTTC. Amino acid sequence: CASSYTGAQETQYF.